The rows below give T cell receptor beta chains drawn from one sample of a study of blood T cell repertoires in COVID-19. Sequencing used immunoSEQ multiplex PCR; TCRdb keeps in-frame clones, though not all of them. The sample shows tens of thousands of clones, 80% to 90% of them seen only once. Sequences were obtained from peripheral blood. The source of these receptors is a human donor in a cohort sampled during active COVID-19. CDR3s include the opening cysteine and the closing phenylalanine or tryptophan. The order of the fields is CDR3 length, V gene, J gene, CDR3 protein.

>17|TRBV9|TRBJ2-1
CASSALSSGVRRKEQFF
>12|TRBV29-1|TRBJ1-1
CSVRTGDTEAFF
>17|TRBV10-3|TRBJ2-5
CAISDPQIAPPPPNQYF
>16|TRBV6-1|TRBJ2-3
CASSASVAGGLDTQYF
>16|TRBV7-2|TRBJ1-3
CASSLGPPNSGNTIYF
>13|TRBV9|TRBJ1-1
CASSAEGVTEAFF
>16|TRBV28|TRBJ1-6
CASSPTAQLYNSPLHF
>13|TRBV28|TRBJ1-3
CASSFSSGNTIYF
>13|TRBV4-1|TRBJ1-5
CASSFQVNQPQHF
>14|TRBV5-1|TRBJ2-7
CASSLEGLVYEQYF
>16|TRBV27|TRBJ2-7
CASSPRDSLSSYEQYF
>12|TRBV5-1|TRBJ1-2
CASSPGGIGYTF
>16|TRBV18|TRBJ2-1
CASSPRTSGSYNEQFF